The 30 T cell receptor beta chains below come from one sample, sequenced in a study of T cell changes during pregnancy in multiple sclerosis. Some clones are missing from TCRdb's copy, which holds only in-frame ones; the method was immunoSEQ multiplex PCR. The sample carries about 50,000 clones, over 90% recorded once. This specimen was CD4+ T cells from peripheral blood mononuclear cells, taken after pregnancy. The receptors shown here come from a female donor in good health, enrolled as a control in a pregnancy study.

This chain connects TRBV6-1 to TRBJ2-1; the match to TRBD2 covers 10 bases. The germline CDR1 and CDR2 sequences are MNHNS and SASEGT. The CDR3 is 16 residues long. V trimming: 3 bases; J trimming: 3 bases; junction bases outside the gene matches: 5. The CDR3 region is CASSEFGTSVYNEQFF. The CDR3 DNA sequence: TGTGCCAGCAGTGAGTTCGGGACTAGCGTCTACAATGAGCAGTTCTTC.

The gene calls are TRBV11-2 and TRBJ2-6; D is undetermined. Trimming shortened V by 1 base and J by 7 bases, and 5 bases separated the two germline ends. The V gene's germline CDR1 is SGHAT and CDR2 FQNNGV. There are 13 residues in the CDR3. CDR3 sequence: CASSLAVANVLTF. DNA of the CDR3: TGTGCCAGCAGCTTAGCGGTAGCCAACGTCCTGACTTTC.

The V call is TRBV7-2, the J call TRBJ1-5, with D possibly matching TRBD1 (5 bases). V lost 5 bases and J 7 bases, leaving 18 bases between the germline ends. The CDR3 runs 15 residues. Germline V CDR1 and CDR2: SGHTA, FQGNSA. The CDR3 coding sequence is TGTGCCAGCAGCCGATCGTGGGGGGGGAACCAGCCCCAGCATTTT. It specifies CASSRSWGGNQPQHF.

V gene TRBV11-3 combines with J gene TRBJ2-2, with 10 nucleotides matching TRBD2. Germline-derived CDR1 and CDR2 are SGHNT and YENEEA. The CDR3 loop spans 19 amino acids. J gave up 6 bases and V 1 base, and 14 bases lay outside the gene matches. CDR3 bases: TGTGCCAGCAGCTTAGTCGGCAGTCTAGCGGGAGATTCTGCCGGGGAGCTGTTTTTT. Protein product: CASSLVGSLAGDSAGELFF.

Here the CDR3 reads CASSVSGGTGANVLTF. CDR3 coding DNA: TGTGCCAGTAGTGTTTCAGGGGGTACAGGGGCCAACGTCCTGACTTTC. The chain uses TRBV19 and TRBJ2-6; 7 bases are a match to TRBD1. CDR1 LNHDA and CDR2 SQIVND come from the germline V gene (reference sequence). The CDR3 totals 16 residues. V lost 5 bases and J lost 4; bases outside the gene matches: 8.

As to this clone: The same CDR3 can be traced to other DNA sequences in this sample. This chain joins TRBV18 and TRBJ1-2; D remains unclear. In germline, CDR1 is KGHSH, CDR2 LQKENI. Trimming cost V 0 bases and J 6 bases, with 8 bases left between them. CDR3 length: 13 residues. The CDR3 DNA sequence: TGTGCCAGCTCACCACCGGGAGGCGATGGCTACACCTTC. Its translation: CASSPPGGDGYTF.

The chain recombines TRBV7-2 with TRBJ2-1; no firm D call. The length of the CDR3 is 14 residues. Germline V lookup: CDR1 SGHTA, CDR2 FQGNSA. The ends were cut back, 5 bases at V and 6 bases at J, with 14 bases in the middle. This CDR3 reads CASSPKWLVNEQFF. In DNA, the CDR3 is TGTGCCAGCAGCCCCAAGTGGTTAGTCAATGAGCAGTTCTTC.

The rearrangement joins TRBV5-1 to TRBJ2-1, with D perhaps TRBD1 (6 bases). The V gene's germline CDR1 is SGHRS and CDR2 YFSETQ. The CDR3 sequence is 15 residues long. V lost 5 bases and J 6 bases, leaving 18 bases between the germline ends. In nucleotides, the CDR3 is TGCGCCAGCAGTTCCGTGAGGGGGTGGGTCAATGAGCAGTTCTTC. This encodes CASSSVRGWVNEQFF.

This sequence joins TRBV5-1 and TRBJ2-2, with 9 nucleotides matching TRBD2. Trimming cost V 4 bases and J 5 bases; bases outside gene matches: 9. The length of the CDR3 is 16 residues. Germline CDR1 and CDR2: SGHRS and YFSETQ. The CDR3 is CASSTLPGLATGELFF. As DNA, the CDR3 is TGCGCCAGCAGCACTTTACCGGGACTAGCAACCGGGGAGCTGTTTTTT.

This clone has just a few counts. The J gene is TRBJ2-1, the V gene TRBV11-2, with TRBD2 matching over 10 bases. There are 17 residues in the CDR3. Per the germline V gene, CDR1 is SGHAT and CDR2 is FQNNGV. V lost 4 bases to trimming and J lost 4 bases; unmatched junction nucleotides: 10. The CDR3 here is CASSSTGLADVYNEQFF. For the CDR3, the DNA is TGTGCCAGCAGCTCTACAGGACTAGCGGACGTGTACAATGAGCAGTTCTTC.

V is TRBV7-8 and J is TRBJ1-1; maybe TRBD1 (5 bases). This CDR3 spans 16 amino acids. Trimming left V 5 bases short and J 8 bases short, with 24 bases between. Germline lookup yields CDR1 SGHVS and CDR2 FQNEAQ. Here the CDR3 DNA reads TGTGCCAGCAGCCCCCGCTTTGGAGTCGGAGGGGTGGAAGCTTTCTTT. It is translated as CASSPRFGVGGVEAFF.

This clone appeared once. The chain has TRBV5-4 and TRBJ2-3; 7 bases are shared with TRBD2. The CDR3 is 16 residues long. After removal of 4 bases from V and 1 base from J, the junction contained 9 bases not matched to a gene. Germline CDR1 reads SGHNT; CDR2 reads YYREEE (reference sequence). CDR3 nucleotide sequence: TGTGCCAGCAGCCTTGGGGGAGGGACCCGCACAGATACGCAGTATTTT. Its translation is CASSLGGGTRTDTQYF.

This sequence joins TRBV18 and TRBJ1-4, with 7 nucleotides matching TRBD1. J lost 5 bases, V lost 3 bases, and 0 bases had no gene match. CDR1 and CDR2 (germline): KGHSH, LQKENI. CDR3 length equals 13 residues. CDR3 residues: CASSPGQNEKLFF. The CDR3 bases are TGTGCCAGCTCACCGGGACAGAATGAAAAACTGTTTTTT.

The chain employs TRBV18 and TRBJ1-3; D is undetermined. This CDR3 is built from 18 residues. V was pared by 2 bases and J by 1 base, with 18 bases between. Looked up from germline, CDR1 is KGHSH and CDR2 is LQKENI. The CDR3 sequence: CASSPSRLRETSGNTIYF. The CDR3 DNA reads TGTGCCAGCTCACCATCCCGGTTACGGGAAACTTCTGGAAACACCATATATTTT.

V and J are TRBV5-4 and TRBJ2-3, with 7 bases fitting TRBD1. CDR1 is SGHNT and CDR2 is YYREEE in the germline V gene (reference sequence). The CDR3 runs to 14 residues. Trimming cost V 2 bases and J 0 bases; bases outside gene matches: 0. As DNA, the CDR3 is TGTGCCAGCAGCTTACAGGGGAGCACAGATACGCAGTATTTT. Amino acids: CASSLQGSTDTQYF.

The genes are TRBV7-2 and TRBJ2-7; perhaps TRBD1 as D (5 bases). V was clipped by 4 bases and J by 0 bases, with 13 bases between them. The CDR3 runs 15 residues. Germline V gene data show CDR1 as SGHTA and CDR2 as FQGNSA. The chain's CDR3 is CASSYNVRDSYEQYF. The CDR3, as DNA: TGTGCCAGCAGCTACAACGTCAGGGACTCCTACGAGCAGTACTTC.

This chain joins TRBV7-9 and TRBJ1-2; 7 nucleotides align to TRBD1. CDR1 and CDR2 from the germline V gene are SEHNR and FQNEAQ (reference sequence). CDR3 length: 13 residues. V shed 3 bases, J shed 5 bases, and the junction held 3 bases outside the gene matches. The CDR3 protein is CASSLTGLYGYTF. DNA for the CDR3: TGTGCCAGCAGCTTGACAGGGCTTTATGGCTACACCTTC. The full variable domain, with the rest looked up from reference TRBV7-9 and TRBJ1-2, is DTGVSQNPRHKITKRGQNVTFRCDPISEHNRLYWYRQTLGQGPEFLTYFQNEAQLEKSRLLSDRFSAERPKGSFSTLEIQRTEQGDSAMYLCASSLTGLYGYTFGSGTRLTVV.

The chain links TRBV6-1 to TRBJ2-7; 11 positions agree with TRBD2. Germline V CDR1 and CDR2: MNHNS, SASEGT. The CDR3 extends over 15 amino acids. V trimming: 5 bases; J trimming: 4 bases; junction bases outside the gene matches: 7. The CDR3 protein is CASSPPGLADYEQYF. CDR3 bases: TGTGCCAGCAGTCCCCCGGGACTAGCGGATTACGAGCAGTACTTC.

This clone was observed a handful of times. This chain connects TRBV30 to TRBJ2-5; D is possibly TRBD2 (6 bases). V was trimmed by 3 bases and J by 5 bases, leaving 10 bases between them. CDR3 length equals 12 residues. The germline gives CDR1 GTSNPN, CDR2 SVGIG (reference sequence). CDR3 coding DNA: TGTGCCTGGAGGAGGGAGGTCGAGACCCAGTACTTC. Protein product: CAWRREVETQYF.

The rearrangement links TRBV30 to TRBJ1-2; maybe TRBD1 (5 bases). Germline CDR1 is GTSNPN and CDR2 is SVGIG (reference sequence). This CDR3 contains 13 residues. Trimming removed 0 bases from V and 4 bases from J, with 9 bases in between. This chain's CDR3 is CAWSVTGTYGYTF. In DNA form, the CDR3 reads TGTGCCTGGAGTGTAACAGGAACCTATGGCTACACCTTC.

This chain connects TRBV6-5 to TRBJ2-5; unclear D gene. Germline lookup yields CDR1 MNHEY and CDR2 SVGAGI. The CDR3 loop spans 15 amino acids. V lost 5 bases to trimming and J lost 4 bases, with 17 bases between them. CDR3 in DNA: TGTGCCAGCAGTACAATTGGTCGCGGAGCAGAGACCCAGTACTTC. Protein: CASSTIGRGAETQYF.

This chain links TRBV6-5 with TRBJ2-3; 7 bases line up with TRBD1. CDR3 length: 13 residues. Germline V gene data show CDR1 as MNHEY and CDR2 as SVGAGI. V dropped 6 bases and J dropped 4; count of bases not matched to a gene: 4. The CDR3 spells CASRRQGADTQYF. In DNA, the CDR3 is TGTGCCAGCAGACGCCAGGGGGCAGATACGCAGTATTTT.

J is TRBJ2-5 and V is TRBV18; 11 bases are shared with TRBD2. The CDR3 is 14 residues long. The germline CDR1 and CDR2 sequences are KGHSH and LQKENI. V was pared by 3 bases and J by 3 bases, with 0 bases of the junction left unmatched. In nucleotides, the CDR3 is TGTGCCAGCTCACCGGGACTAGCGGAAGAGACCCAGTACTTC. Encoded protein: CASSPGLAEETQYF.

CDR3 DNA sequence: TGTGCCAGCAGTTTCTCAGGGGACACTGAAGCTTTCTTT. As protein: CASSFSGDTEAFF. This rearrangement joins TRBV7-9 to TRBJ1-1, with D perhaps matching TRBD1 (6 bases). V was cut by 6 bases and J by 3 bases, with 11 bases left in between. Germline loops: CDR1 SEHNR, CDR2 FQNEAQ (reference sequence). The CDR3 covers 13 residues.

The V call is TRBV6-5, the J call TRBJ1-2; D unresolved. Germline CDR1 MNHEY, CDR2 SVGAGI. The CDR3 is made up of 13 amino acids. V lost 6 bases, J lost 7 bases, and 15 bases lay in between. This chain's CDR3 is CASRPLPEGGYTF. The CDR3 region has the DNA TGTGCCAGCAGGCCTCTACCAGAGGGTGGCTACACCTTC.

The V call is TRBV4-2, the J call TRBJ1-2; D is ambiguous. In germline, CDR1 is LGHNA, CDR2 YNFKEQ. V was clipped by 3 bases and J by 0 bases, with 17 bases between them. The CDR3 extends over 17 amino acids. CDR3 in amino acids: CASSHGPHGRTNYGYTF. For the CDR3, the DNA is TGTGCCAGCAGCCATGGGCCCCACGGCAGAACTAACTATGGCTACACCTTC.

The V and J genes are TRBV6-1 and TRBJ2-7; possibly TRBD2 for D (5 bases). V dropped 7 bases and J dropped 1 base, with 11 bases sitting between them. The CDR3 sequence is 13 residues long. Germline V gene lookup returns CDR1 MNHNS and CDR2 SASEGT. CDR3 sequence (DNA): TGTGCCAGCAAGAGGACGGGATCCTACGAGCAGTACTTC. Translated, it gives CASKRTGSYEQYF.

The V call is TRBV13, the J call TRBJ1-1, with TRBD1 matching over 8 bases. This CDR3 has 17 residues. Germline V gives CDR1 PRHDT, CDR2 FYEKMQ (reference sequence). V was clipped by 4 bases and J by 4 bases; unmatched bases: 14. The CDR3 is CASSSSWDRRRITEAFF. DNA for the CDR3: TGTGCCAGCAGCTCCTCTTGGGACAGGAGGAGGATCACTGAAGCTTTCTTT.

V usage is TRBV25-1 and J usage is TRBJ2-5, with 10 bases that match TRBD1. With 2 bases clipped from V and 4 bases from J, the junction kept 7 bases outside the gene matches. CDR1 and CDR2 (germline): MGHDK, SYGVNS. CDR3 length equals 16 residues. CDR3 DNA sequence: TGTGCCAGCAGTGAAATAGTATGGACAGGGGGAGAGACCCAGTACTTC. Protein product: CASSEIVWTGGETQYF.

The chain is built from TRBV5-4 and TRBJ1-1; perhaps TRBD1 as D (5 bases). This CDR3 region has 16 residues. The ends were cut back, 0 bases at V and 0 bases at J, with 12 bases in the middle. Germline lookup yields CDR1 SGHNT and CDR2 YYREEE (reference sequence). The CDR3 spells CASSLGGRALNTEAFF. CDR3 nucleotides: TGTGCCAGCAGCTTGGGTGGCAGGGCTTTGAACACTGAAGCTTTCTTT.